This TCR beta chain was documented in a study of T-cell reconstitution after alpha-beta-depleted transplantation in children. Study results and limitations: A year had passed since transplant, and T-cell counts and diversity by then came mostly from newly produced T cells.

The V gene lost 0 bases and the J gene lost 4 bases, with 12 bases spanning the gap. Looked up from germline, CDR1 is ENHRY and CDR2 is SYGVKD. This CDR3 is 15 amino acids long. Unique molecular identifiers were incorporated during preparation of the TCRbeta library. MiXCR was run by TCRdb on the PCR reads, yielding one entry per CDR3 protein. The profile covers hundreds of thousands of distinct CDR3 sequences, with over 10% appearing a single time and 2% to 2.5% taken by the ten largest. Concerning this clonotype itself: Its antigen is as yet unknown.

The source of this sequence is a male patient younger than 18 who had a stem cell transplant for acute myeloid leukemia, so the T cells may come from the graft donor. This specimen consisted of PBMCs, mostly from graft donor cells, obtained 360 days after TCRalphabeta/CD19-depleted stem cell transplant. This chain uses TRBV10-3 with TRBJ1-1; tentatively, D is TRBD1 (6 bases). CDR3 region: CAISESGRGGTEAFF. The CDR3 DNA is TGTGCCATCAGTGAGTCGGGCAGAGGGGGCACTGAAGCTTTCTTT.